The present T cell receptor (beta chain) was sequenced within a study of blood T cell repertoires in COVID-19. In the study overall: PBMCs, B-cell-depleted T cells, or T cells provided the cDNA or gDNA that made up the material.

Produced via immunoSEQ multiplex PCR; TCRdb's table is partial and in-frame only. The sample consists of about 200,000 clones, more than 75% of them appearing once. The germline V gene encodes CDR1 LGHNT and CDR2 FRNRAP. The CDR3 covers 15 residues. Trimming took 1 base from V and 2 from J, leaving 11 bases between them. The chain is built from TRBV12-5 and TRBJ2-5; D not certain. The source material was peripheral blood. The sequence was collected from a man aged 35 to 55 with active or convalescent COVID-19. CDR3 amino acids: CASGLGPVQQETQYF. CDR3 sequence (DNA): TGTGCTAGTGGTTTGGGGCCAGTCCAGCAAGAGACCCAGTACTTC.